This T cell receptor beta chain was sequenced in a study of Graves' ophthalmopathy and Graves' hyperthyroidism. Study-wide findings and caveats: Blood also held most thyroid clonotypes expanded above 0.001 frequency.

This CDR3 has 13 residues. Trimming cost V 3 bases and J 6 bases; bases outside gene matches: 4. The germline CDR1 and CDR2 sequences are MNHNS and SASEGT. Researchers turned away patients with other autoimmune diseases, uncontrolled infections, pregnancy or lactation. Scientists amplified the TCR beta CDR3 regions from RNA transcripts. First-round RT-PCR relied on HTBI primers, and a second-round multiplex PCR came next. TCRdb itself ran the multiplex PCR reads through MiXCR, one entry per CDR3 protein. The sample includes a few hundred thousand distinct CDR3 sequences, 20% to 25% of them seen just once. Turning to this clonotype: Its antigen is still unknown.

Material: peripheral blood. The source of this sequence is a woman aged 45-65 years with Graves' ophthalmopathy. The rearrangement joins TRBV6-1 to TRBJ1-2, with 7 bases lining up with TRBD1. The CDR3 sequence is CASSERGRNGYTF. The CDR3 DNA follows: TGTGCCAGCAGTGAGAGGGGGCGCAATGGCTACACCTTC.